What follows is one TCR beta chain and its context. The data are from a study of blood T cell repertoires in COVID-19. Germline CDR1 SGHDN, CDR2 FVKESK. The CDR3 covers 15 residues. Trimming cost V 4 bases and J 8 bases; bases outside gene matches: 10. Sequencing used immunoSEQ multiplex PCR; TCRdb keeps in-frame clones, though not all of them. There are about 160,000 clones in the sample; under 95% occur only once, and 18% lies in the top ten. This sequence was found in a man aged 55 to 70 with active or convalescent COVID-19. Input material: peripheral blood. The rearrangement uses TRBV14 and TRBJ1-4; 7 bases fit TRBD1. The CDR3 coding sequence is TGTGCCAGCAGCCCGCGACAGGGTTCGTACGAAAAACTGTTTTTT. Translated: CASSPRQGSYEKLFF.